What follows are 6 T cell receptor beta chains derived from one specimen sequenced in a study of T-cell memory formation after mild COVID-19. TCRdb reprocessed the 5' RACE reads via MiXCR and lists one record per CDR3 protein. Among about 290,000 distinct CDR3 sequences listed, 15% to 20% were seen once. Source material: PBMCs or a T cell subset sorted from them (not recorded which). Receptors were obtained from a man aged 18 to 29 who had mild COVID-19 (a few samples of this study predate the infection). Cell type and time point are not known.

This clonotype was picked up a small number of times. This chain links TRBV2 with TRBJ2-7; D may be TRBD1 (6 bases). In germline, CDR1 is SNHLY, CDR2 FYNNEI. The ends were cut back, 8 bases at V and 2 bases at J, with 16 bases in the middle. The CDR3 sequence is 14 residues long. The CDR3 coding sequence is TGTGCCAGCCGGGCCCGGACAGAGACCTACGAGCAGTACTTC. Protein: CASRARTETYEQYF.

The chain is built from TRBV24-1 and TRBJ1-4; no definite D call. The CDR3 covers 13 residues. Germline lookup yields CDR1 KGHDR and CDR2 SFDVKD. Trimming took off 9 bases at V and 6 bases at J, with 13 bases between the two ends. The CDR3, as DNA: TGTGCCACCGCTGGTGTCGGAGATGAAAAACTGTTTTTT. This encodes CATAGVGDEKLFF.

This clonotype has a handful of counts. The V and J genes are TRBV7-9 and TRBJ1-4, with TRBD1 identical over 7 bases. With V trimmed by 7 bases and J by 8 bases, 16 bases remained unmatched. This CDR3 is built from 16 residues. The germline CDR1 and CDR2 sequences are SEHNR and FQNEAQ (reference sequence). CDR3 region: CASTKTLEQGREKLFF. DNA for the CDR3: TGTGCCAGCACCAAGACCCTAGAACAGGGGAGAGAAAAACTGTTTTTT. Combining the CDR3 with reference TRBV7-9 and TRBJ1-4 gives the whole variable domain DTGVSQNPRHKITKRGQNVTFRCDPISEHNRLYWYRQTLGQGPEFLTYFQNEAQLEKSRLLSDRFSAERPKGSFSTLEIQRTEQGDSAMYLCASTKTLEQGREKLFFGSGTQLSVL.

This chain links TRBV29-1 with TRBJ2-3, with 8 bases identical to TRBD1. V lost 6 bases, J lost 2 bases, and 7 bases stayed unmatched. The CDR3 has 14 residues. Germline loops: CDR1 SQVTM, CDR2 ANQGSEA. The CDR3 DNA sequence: TGCAGCGTAACGGACAGGGCGACCACAGATACGCAGTATTTT. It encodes CSVTDRATTDTQYF.

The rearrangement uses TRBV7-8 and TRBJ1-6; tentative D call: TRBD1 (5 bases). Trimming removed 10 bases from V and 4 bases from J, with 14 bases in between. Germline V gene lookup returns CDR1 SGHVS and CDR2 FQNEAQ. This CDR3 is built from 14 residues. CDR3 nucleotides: TGTGCCACCGGTCCAGACAGTTATAATTCACCCCTCCACTTT. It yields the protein CATGPDSYNSPLHF.

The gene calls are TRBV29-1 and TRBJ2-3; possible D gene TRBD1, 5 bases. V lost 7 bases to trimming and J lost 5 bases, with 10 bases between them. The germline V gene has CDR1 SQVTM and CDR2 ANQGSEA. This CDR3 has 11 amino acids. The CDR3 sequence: CSASGLDTQYF. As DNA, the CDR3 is TGCAGCGCGTCAGGGCTAGATACGCAGTATTTT.